This T cell receptor (beta chain) was captured in a study of CD4 T cells in relation to SARS-CoV-2 and coronaviruses. Overall study results and limits: Roughly 69% of donors had memory CD4+ clonotypes crossrecognizing SARS-CoV-2 and common cold coronavirus spike. Memory recall responses, not primary responses primed in culture, are what the assay detects.

TCRdb keeps only in-frame clones here, not all; method: immunoSEQ multiplex PCR. The data show approximately 59,000 clones, about 87% seen once. Details on this clone: As yet, its antigen is unknown.

V was clipped by 5 bases and J by 5 bases, with 11 bases between them. The CDR3 spans 13 residues. Per the germline V gene, CDR1 is KGHDR and CDR2 is SFDVKD. Before the COVID-19 pandemic, during about 2010-2018, CD4+ T cells were taken from unexposed donors. The TCR originated in a human donor in good health. The chain combines TRBV24-1 with TRBJ2-5; D remains unclear. Source material: memory CD4+ T cells from PBMCs. CDR3 sequence reads: CATSGPVGETQYF. For the CDR3, the DNA is TGTGCCACCAGTGGCCCCGTAGGGGAGACCCAGTACTTC.